Each of the 27 T cell receptor beta chains below was sequenced from the same sample in a study of blood T cell repertoires in COVID-19. Assay used: immunoSEQ multiplex PCR; TCRdb lists only in-frame clones, some missing. This table holds roughly 100,000 clones, roughly 76% found once. The sequenced sample was peripheral blood. Every receptor here comes from a woman in her seventies with acute or convalescent COVID-19.

The chain uses TRBV6-5 and TRBJ2-7, with TRBD2 identical over 14 bases. Germline CDR1 is MNHEY and CDR2 is SVGAGI. The CDR3 runs to 15 residues. V was pared by 0 bases and J by 6 bases, with 1 base of the junction left unmatched. CDR3 nucleotide sequence: TGTGCCAGCAGTTACTCGACTAGCGGGGGGGCCGAGCAGTACTTC. This sequence encodes CASSYSTSGGAEQYF.

Only one count was recorded for this clone. Other nucleotide sequences in the sample specify the same CDR3. The chain couples TRBV19 to TRBJ1-1; no clear D gene. This CDR3 has 13 residues. V was clipped by 5 bases and J by 4 bases, with 11 bases between them. Germline-derived CDR1 and CDR2 are LNHDA and SQIVND (reference sequence). CDR3 loop: CASSPATGTEAFF. The CDR3 nucleotides are TGTGCCAGTAGTCCAGCAACGGGCACTGAAGCTTTCTTT.

The chain couples TRBV7-2 to TRBJ2-3; D possibly corresponds to TRBD2 (6 bases). V was pared by 1 base and J by 5 bases, with 13 bases between. The CDR3 is 15 residues long. Germline assignment: CDR1 SGHTA and CDR2 FQGNSA. The CDR3 DNA is TGTGCCAGCAGCTTAGGCCGGGGACTCGGAGATACGCAGTATTTT. Protein sequence: CASSLGRGLGDTQYF.

This chain connects TRBV3-1 (or the pseudogene TRBV3-2) to TRBJ1-5, with D possibly being TRBD1 (5 bases). Germline lookup yields CDR1 LGHDT and CDR2 YNNKEL (reference sequence). The V end was cut by 1 base, the J end by 7 bases, with 11 bases between. CDR3 size: 14 residues. DNA of the CDR3: TGTGCCAGCAGCCAAGTCGGGGGTAGCCAGCCCCAGCATTTT. Protein: CASSQVGGSQPQHF.

The gene calls are TRBV19 and TRBJ2-6; the match to TRBD2 covers 7 bases. The CDR3 length is 17 residues. The J segment lost 6 bases and the V segment lost 2 bases, leaving 10 bases of the junction unmatched. Germline V gives CDR1 LNHDA, CDR2 SQIVND (reference sequence). CDR3 amino acids: CASSITAGMAQANVLTF. CDR3 coding DNA: TGTGCCAGTAGTATAACAGCGGGGATGGCTCAGGCCAACGTCCTGACTTTC.

The chain joins TRBV19 to TRBJ2-5, with 8 bases matching TRBD2. The germline V gene encodes CDR1 LNHDA and CDR2 SQIVND (reference sequence). The V and J ends lost 5 bases and 2 bases, in that order; junction bases with no gene match: 7. The CDR3 spans 15 residues. The CDR3: CASSDLPGGQETQYF. CDR3 nucleotides: TGTGCCAGTAGTGACTTGCCGGGGGGGCAAGAGACCCAGTACTTC.

The chain uses TRBV4-1 and TRBJ2-1, with 8 bases aligning to TRBD2. Germline lookup yields CDR1 MGHRA and CDR2 YSYEKL. V lost 0 bases and J lost 4; bases outside the gene matches: 11. CDR3 length: 18 amino acids. CDR3 protein: CASSQDSFGGAGYNEQFF. CDR3 DNA: TGCGCCAGCAGCCAAGATTCTTTCGGGGGGGCAGGTTACAATGAGCAGTTCTTC.

This clone was recorded only once. The chain joins TRBV5-1 to TRBJ2-1; tentative D call: TRBD1 (5 bases). The length of the CDR3 is 14 residues. Germline CDR1 and CDR2: SGHRS and YFSETQ. Trimming removed 2 bases at V and 8 bases at J, with 14 bases between. The CDR3 coding sequence is TGCGCCAGCAGCTTTCAGGGAAACGAGGATGAGCAGTTCTTC. Translating it yields CASSFQGNEDEQFF.

This clone was picked up one time. The chain uses TRBV5-1 and TRBJ2-7, with a weak D call TRBD1 (6 bases). CDR3 length: 15 amino acids. Germline CDR1 SGHRS, CDR2 YFSETQ. Trimming took 3 bases from V and 0 from J, leaving 13 bases between them. The CDR3 sequence: CASSSAQGSSYEQYF. DNA for the CDR3: TGCGCCAGCAGCTCGGCCCAGGGGAGCTCCTACGAGCAGTACTTC.

This chain joins TRBV5-1 and TRBJ2-7, with D possibly being TRBD1 (5 bases). V lost 4 bases, J lost 5 bases, and 19 bases lay in between. Germline V lookup: CDR1 SGHRS, CDR2 YFSETQ. CDR3 length equals 15 residues. The CDR3 nucleotides are TGCGCCAGCAGCCCCTATCAGGGAAGGCTGGACGAGCAGTACTTC. Its translation is CASSPYQGRLDEQYF.

V usage is TRBV5-1 and J usage is TRBJ1-1; D remains unclear. Trimming took 0 bases from V and 10 from J, leaving 13 bases between them. CDR3 length equals 13 residues. Germline V lookup: CDR1 SGHRS, CDR2 YFSETQ. The CDR3 DNA follows: TGCGCCAGCAGCTTGGACGGTCTGTATGGAGCTTTCTTT. Translated, it gives CASSLDGLYGAFF. Together with reference TRBV5-1 and TRBJ1-1, the CDR3 gives the full variable domain: KAGVTQTPRYLIKTRGQQVTLSCSPISGHRSVSWYQQTPGQGLQFLFEYFSETQRNKGNFPGRFSGRQFSNSRSEMNVSTLELGDSALYLCASSLDGLYGAFFGQGTRLTVV.

This clone was seen a single time. CDR3 DNA sequence: TGTGCCAGCAGCTTAGAGGCGGGGGACACAGATACGCAGTATTTT. It translates to CASSLEAGDTDTQYF. The chain uses TRBV7-2 and TRBJ2-3; 7 nucleotides agree with TRBD2. J lost 2 bases, V lost 1 base, and 3 bases had no gene match. The CDR3 covers 15 residues. Germline CDR1 reads SGHTA; CDR2 reads FQGNSA.

The chain recombines TRBV6-2 or TRBV6-3 with TRBJ2-7; perhaps TRBD2 as D (5 bases). Germline V gene sequence: CDR1 MNHEY, CDR2 SVGEGT. This CDR3 has 14 residues. Trimming left V 2 bases short and J 7 bases short, with 15 bases between. CDR3 nucleotide sequence: TGTGCCAGCAGTTACGGTCGGGGATTGGGTGAGCAGTACTTC. Translating gives CASSYGRGLGEQYF.

The chain links TRBV5-5 to TRBJ2-1; TRBD2 matches at 12 bases. CDR3 length: 15 amino acids. The V gene end was trimmed by 5 bases and the J gene end by 8 bases; junction bases not matched to a gene: 8. The germline V gene has CDR1 SGHKS and CDR2 YYEKEE (reference sequence). In nucleotides, the CDR3 is TGTGCCAGCAGAGAAGGACTAGCGGGGCGAGATGAGCAGTTCTTC. Amino acids: CASREGLAGRDEQFF. Variable domain in full (rest from reference TRBV5-5 and TRBJ2-1): DAGVTQSPTHLIKTRGQQVTLRCSPISGHKSVSWYQQVLGQGPQFIFQYYEKEERGRGNFPDRFSARQFPNYSSELNVNALLLGDSALYLCASREGLAGRDEQFFGPGTRLTVL.

The gene calls are TRBV11-2 and TRBJ2-1; D possibly corresponds to TRBD2 (6 bases). V dropped 5 bases and J dropped 5 bases, with 16 bases sitting between them. The germline V gene has CDR1 SGHAT and CDR2 FQNNGV. The length of the CDR3 is 15 residues. CDR3 protein: CASSPFSGPHNEQFF. The CDR3 DNA is TGTGCCAGCAGCCCCTTTAGCGGCCCTCACAATGAGCAGTTCTTC.

The chain is built from TRBV4-3 and TRBJ1-1, with 10 bases lining up with TRBD1. Germline-derived CDR1 and CDR2 are LGHNA and YSLEER. V lost 3 bases and J lost 8; bases outside the gene matches: 6. This CDR3 has 14 residues. The CDR3 is CASSHPGQGMEAFF. The CDR3 nucleotides read TGCGCCAGCAGCCACCCGGGACAGGGGATGGAAGCTTTCTTT.

The chain couples TRBV7-8 to TRBJ2-3; TRBD2 aligns across 12 bases. CDR3 length: 16 amino acids. V lost 5 bases and J lost 1; bases outside the gene matches: 4. From germline, CDR1 is SGHVS and CDR2 FQNEAQ. In DNA, the CDR3 is TGTGCCAGCAGCCAGACTAGCGGGAGTGGCACAGATACGCAGTATTTT. Amino acids: CASSQTSGSGTDTQYF. The complete variable domain, with remaining parts taken from reference TRBV7-8 and TRBJ2-3, reads GAGVSQSPRYKVAKRGQDVALRCDPISGHVSLFWYQQALGQGPEFLTYFQNEAQLDKSGLPSDRFFAERPEGSVSTLKIQRTQQEDSAVYLCASSQTSGSGTDTQYFGPGTRLTVL.

The chain carries TRBV4-3 and TRBJ1-3; D is unclear. This CDR3 region has 20 residues. V dropped 0 bases and J dropped 0 bases, with 21 bases sitting between them. Germline V CDR1 and CDR2: LGHNA, YSLEER. CDR3 DNA: TGCGCCAGCAGCCAAGACCTGAAAAGTGGAGAGGTCCCCTCTGGAAACACCATATATTTT. Translation: CASSQDLKSGEVPSGNTIYF.

V usage is TRBV7-9 and J usage is TRBJ2-1; 7 nucleotides line up with TRBD2. Trimming cost V 3 bases and J 4 bases; bases outside gene matches: 6. Germline assignment: CDR1 SEHNR and CDR2 FQNEAQ (reference sequence). CDR3 length: 15 residues. CDR3 sequence reads: CASSFMMGGYNEQFF. The CDR3 DNA follows: TGTGCCAGCAGCTTTATGATGGGGGGGTACAATGAGCAGTTCTTC.

V gene TRBV5-1 combines with J gene TRBJ1-2, with 7 positions matching TRBD1. The ends lost 0 bases at V and 9 bases at J; junction bases unmatched: 2. The CDR3 extends over 12 amino acids. The germline V gene has CDR1 SGHRS and CDR2 YFSETQ. The CDR3 bases are TGCGCCAGCAGCTTGGGACAGGGAAGCTACACCTTC. It specifies CASSLGQGSYTF.

The chain combines TRBV10-3 with TRBJ1-1; 11 bases fit TRBD1. Germline lookup yields CDR1 ENHRY and CDR2 SYGVKD. The CDR3 contains 14 residues. The V and J ends lost 2 bases and 10 bases, in that order; junction bases with no gene match: 6. Written as DNA, the CDR3 is TGTGCCATCAGTGAGCCGGGACAGGGGGAAGGAGCTTTCTTT. It translates to CAISEPGQGEGAFF.

The chain uses TRBV5-1 and TRBJ1-2, with D hard to call. The germline V and J ends were trimmed by 0 bases and 2 bases, with 11 bases remaining between them. CDR1 and CDR2 (germline): SGHRS, YFSETQ. This CDR3 contains 15 residues. The CDR3 sequence is CASSLAGVSNYGYTF. In DNA form, the CDR3 reads TGCGCCAGCAGCTTGGCCGGGGTCTCGAACTATGGCTACACCTTC.

This rearrangement joins TRBV9 to TRBJ2-1, with D perhaps matching TRBD1 (6 bases). CDR1 is SGDLS and CDR2 is YYNGEE in the germline V gene. The CDR3 extends over 15 amino acids. With 0 bases removed from V and 4 bases from J, the gap between germline ends came to 11 bases. This chain's CDR3 is CASSVDQGPYNEQFF. The CDR3 DNA reads TGTGCCAGCAGCGTAGATCAGGGGCCTTACAATGAGCAGTTCTTC.

The chain recombines TRBV5-4 with TRBJ1-1, with D tentatively TRBD1 (6 bases). Germline CDR1 is SGHNT and CDR2 is YYREEE (reference sequence). The CDR3 is 14 amino acids. Trimming took 4 bases from V and 3 from J, leaving 13 bases between them. CDR3 residues: CASSVDRSDTEAFF. DNA for the CDR3: TGTGCCAGCAGCGTAGACAGGAGTGACACTGAAGCTTTCTTT. The variable domain in full, with the rest retrieved from reference TRBV5-4 and TRBJ1-1, is ETGVTQSPTHLIKTRGQQVTLRCSSQSGHNTVSWYQQALGQGPQFIFQYYREEENGRGNFPPRFSGLQFPNYSSELNVNALELDDSALYLCASSVDRSDTEAFFGQGTRLTVV.

The chain combines TRBV30 with TRBJ2-2; 12 nucleotides align to TRBD2. V lost 3 bases to trimming and J lost 1 base; unmatched junction nucleotides: 0. This CDR3 is 15 amino acids long. The germline gives CDR1 GTSNPN, CDR2 SVGIG (reference sequence). The CDR3 sequence is CAWRTSGRNTGELFF. Here the CDR3 DNA reads TGTGCCTGGAGGACTAGCGGGAGGAACACCGGGGAGCTGTTTTTT.

The chain links TRBV7-2 to TRBJ2-2; 11 nucleotides agree with TRBD2. The CDR3 consists of 16 residues. Germline CDR1 and CDR2: SGHTA and FQGNSA. The ends lost 6 bases at V and 3 bases at J; junction bases unmatched: 6. CDR3 in amino acids: CASRIAGGPYTGELFF. The CDR3 DNA sequence: TGTGCCAGCAGGATAGCGGGGGGGCCGTACACCGGGGAGCTGTTTTTT.

This chain uses TRBV11-2 with TRBJ2-5; 15 nucleotides line up with TRBD2. This CDR3 is built from 17 residues. V trimming: 7 bases; J trimming: 3 bases; junction bases outside the gene matches: 9. The V gene's germline CDR1 is SGHAT and CDR2 FQNNGV. CDR3 sequence (DNA): TGTGCCAGCACCTCGGGACTAGCGGGAGGTTTTGAAGAGACCCAGTACTTC. Its protein is CASTSGLAGGFEETQYF.